The 29 T cell receptor beta chains reported below all come from one sample, sequenced in a study of T cells in Graves' hyperthyroidism and ophthalmopathy. Template material for amplifying TCR beta CDR3 regions consisted of RNA transcripts. Primed by the HTBI set, a first-round RT-PCR was run on the TCR CDR3. Using its own MiXCR run on the multiplex PCR reads, TCRdb lists one record per CDR3 protein. The data hold over 500,000 distinct CDR3 sequences, with roughly a sixth observed a single time. Sequencing was carried out using blood. Receptors originate from a woman aged 18-29 years with Graves' ophthalmopathy.

This chain links TRBV9 with TRBJ2-3; 9 positions agree with TRBD2. Looked up from germline, CDR1 is SGDLS and CDR2 is YYNGEE. Trimming cost V 3 bases and J 0 bases; bases outside gene matches: 11. This CDR3 has 18 amino acids. The DNA for the CDR3 is TGTGCCAGCAGCGCACACGGGGGCGGGAGGGGCAGCACAGATACGCAGTATTTT. This codes for CASSAHGGGRGSTDTQYF.

This clonotype was counted between two and nine times. A read error is possible here, since a much larger clone lies one base away. Since no conserved phenylalanine or tryptophan closes the CDR3, a read error is the likely cause. The chain couples TRBV11-2 to TRBJ1-1; D might be TRBD1 (5 bases). The germline gives CDR1 SGHAT, CDR2 FQNNGV. Trimming cost V 1 base and J 3 bases, with 12 bases left between them. The CDR3 extends over 15 amino acids. DNA of the CDR3: TGTGCCAGCAGCTTAGGTATAGGGGTGGACACTGAAGCTTTCCTT. Its translation: CASSLGIGVDTEAFL.

This clonotype was counted many times. The rearrangement links TRBV7-2 to TRBJ1-2; D is perhaps TRBD1 (6 bases). V lost 5 bases and J 4 bases, leaving 14 bases between the germline ends. CDR1 is SGHTA, CDR2 FQGNSA, per germline. The CDR3 has 14 amino acids. The DNA of the CDR3 is TGTGCCAGCAGCGCCAGGGGCAGGGTCTATGGCTACACCTTC. Translation: CASSARGRVYGYTF.

CDR3 nucleotide sequence: TGTGCCAGCAGCCTTCGCACACGGGGATCGAACACCGGGGAGCTGTTTTTT. This codes for CASSLRTRGSNTGELFF. The rearrangement joins TRBV7-6 to TRBJ2-2, with D maybe TRBD2 (5 bases). Germline V gene sequence: CDR1 SGHVS, CDR2 FNYEAQ. Trimming pared 5 bases from V and 0 bases from J, leaving 16 bases between. This CDR3 has 17 residues.

Worth noting for this clonotype: At one boundary the junction diverges from the germline segment, which might be a read error. The chain uses TRBV12-3 or TRBV12-4 and TRBJ2-1, with 9 bases identical to TRBD2. The CDR3 covers 13 residues. The CDR3 DNA is TGCGCTTCGGGGACTAGCAGTTACAATGAGCAGTTCTTC. This translates into CASGTSSYNEQFF.

The chain couples TRBV7-3 to TRBJ2-1; 9 bases line up with TRBD2. CDR1 and CDR2 (germline): SGHTA, FQGTGA. The CDR3 consists of 16 residues. V shed 5 bases, J shed 4 bases, and the junction held 9 bases outside the gene matches. The CDR3 loop is CASSHPGTSRYNEQFF. The CDR3 nucleotides read TGTGCCAGCAGCCATCCCGGGACTAGCAGGTACAATGAGCAGTTCTTC.

This clonotype was counted a few times. A read error is possible here, since a much larger clone lies one base away. Lacking the conserved final phenylalanine or tryptophan, this CDR3 likely reflects a read error. The rearrangement uses TRBV2 and TRBJ1-1; possible D gene TRBD1, 5 bases. The CDR3 is 14 amino acids. V was pared by 2 bases and J by 7 bases, with 14 bases between. The germline V gene has CDR1 SNHLY and CDR2 FYNNEI. CDR3: CASSESGRAFEAFL. The CDR3, as DNA: TGTGCCAGCAGTGAATCGGGACGGGCCTTTGAAGCTTTCCTT.

This clonotype was seen many times. The J gene is TRBJ1-1, the V gene TRBV6-1; D is possibly TRBD1 (6 bases). V lost 6 bases to trimming and J lost 8 bases, with 16 bases between them. CDR1 MNHNS and CDR2 SASEGT come from the germline V gene. The CDR3 loop spans 13 amino acids. CDR3 sequence: CASSGPIGTEAFF. CDR3 DNA: TGTGCCAGCAGCGGCCCGATAGGGACAGAAGCTTTCTTT.

Only a few counts were recorded for this clonotype. The rearrangement joins TRBV12-3 or TRBV12-4 to TRBJ1-5, with 10 positions matching TRBD1. CDR3 size: 15 residues. The V gene end was trimmed by 3 bases and the J gene end by 6 bases; junction bases not matched to a gene: 5. The CDR3 is CASSLGQGKSQPQHF. In DNA form, the CDR3 reads TGTGCCAGCAGTTTGGGACAGGGGAAAAGTCAGCCCCAGCATTTT.

The DNA for the CDR3 is TGTGCCACCAGAGGACGGGAGAACACCGGGGAGCTGTTTTTT. Amino acids: CATRGRENTGELFF. The chain employs TRBV28 and TRBJ2-2, with a tentative D call TRBD2 (5 bases). The CDR3 runs to 14 residues. Germline CDR1 MDHEN, CDR2 SYDVKM. V was shortened by 10 bases and J by 1 base, with 13 bases between the two germline ends.

The chain recombines TRBV6-1 with TRBJ2-1; the D is unclear. CDR1 is MNHNS, CDR2 SASEGT, per germline. With 5 bases removed from V and 10 bases from J, the gap between germline ends came to 18 bases. The CDR3 covers 14 residues. The CDR3 protein is CASSYAPDVGEQFF. CDR3 DNA sequence: TGTGCCAGCAGTTACGCGCCCGACGTCGGCGAGCAGTTCTTC.

There are many counts of this clonotype. The gene calls are TRBV12-3 or TRBV12-4 and TRBJ2-7; D call uncertain. The CDR3 extends over 14 amino acids. V was cut by 7 bases and J by 4 bases, with 17 bases left in between. The CDR3 region has the DNA TGTGCCAGCACCTGGTCGAACCTACTATACGAGCAGTACTTC. Translation gives CASTWSNLLYEQYF.

The gene calls are TRBV9 and TRBJ2-3, with TRBD2 matching 13 bases. The V and J ends lost 3 bases and 2 bases, in that order; junction bases with no gene match: 3. The CDR3 is 16 residues long. CDR1 SGDLS and CDR2 YYNGEE come from the germline V gene. DNA of the CDR3: TGTGCCAGCAGCGGGACTAGCGGGAGCAACACAGATACGCAGTATTTT. It codes for CASSGTSGSNTDTQYF.

Comments on this clonotype: A much larger clonotype is one base distant, so this may be a read error. The rearrangement uses TRBV6-2 or TRBV6-3 and TRBJ1-2, with no clear D. The germline gives CDR1 MNHEY, CDR2 SVGEGT. V shed 2 bases and J shed 0 bases, with 13 bases lying between them. The CDR3 is 16 residues long. The CDR3: CASSYHDSGTNYGYTF. In DNA, the CDR3 is TGTGCCAGCAGTTACCATGACTCGGGGACTAACTATGGCTACACCTTC.

CDR3 amino acids: CATSRRGRGGNTIYF. DNA of the CDR3: TGTGCCACCAGCAGACGGGGGCGCGGTGGAAACACCATATATTTT. This chain uses TRBV15 with TRBJ1-3; maybe TRBD1 (6 bases). The CDR3 covers 15 residues. Germline V gene data show CDR1 as LNHNV and CDR2 as YYDKDF (reference sequence). The ends were cut back, 2 bases at V and 3 bases at J, with 11 bases in the middle.

In this sample, this clonotype turned up a few times. The chain links TRBV7-6 to TRBJ2-5, with 11 bases fitting TRBD2. The CDR3 has 16 amino acids. Germline CDR1 and CDR2: SGHVS and FNYEAQ. The ends lost 4 bases at V and 4 bases at J; junction bases unmatched: 8. This CDR3 reads CASSSVAGGPVETQYF. The CDR3 DNA follows: TGTGCCAGCAGCTCGGTAGCGGGGGGGCCGGTAGAGACCCAGTACTTC.

This clonotype was observed at least ten times. The V call is TRBV5-1, the J call TRBJ2-7, with D perhaps matching TRBD1 (6 bases). Germline V gene sequence: CDR1 SGHRS, CDR2 YFSETQ. Trimming removed 4 bases from V and 4 bases from J, with 12 bases in between. This CDR3 is built from 13 residues. The CDR3 coding sequence is TGCGCCAGCAGCACACATCAGGGGTACGAGCAGTACTTC. Translation: CASSTHQGYEQYF.

This clonotype was recorded many times. The CDR3 nucleotides read TGTGCCAGCAGCTTAGGGTATCAGCCCCAGCATTTT. Amino acids: CASSLGYQPQHF. V gene TRBV28 combines with J gene TRBJ1-5, with unresolved D. The CDR3 is 12 residues long. Trimming removed 6 bases at V and 5 bases at J, with 8 bases between. Germline CDR1 and CDR2: MDHEN and SYDVKM. The variable domain in full, with the rest retrieved from reference TRBV28 and TRBJ1-5, is DVKVTQSSRYLVKRTGEKVFLECVQDMDHENMFWYRQDPGLGLRLIYFSYDVKMKEKGDIPEGYSVSREKKERFSLILESASTNQTSMYLCASSLGYQPQHFGDGTRLSIL.

This clonotype was seen more than once but under ten times. In DNA form, the CDR3 reads TGTGCCAGCAGCGTAACGACTGTTAATGAAAAACTGTTTTTT. Protein sequence: CASSVTTVNEKLFF. The rearrangement joins TRBV7-9 to TRBJ1-4, with D hard to call. The germline CDR1 and CDR2 sequences are SEHNR and FQNEAQ (reference sequence). Trimming pared 5 bases from V and 4 bases from J, leaving 11 bases between. The CDR3 is made up of 14 amino acids.

As to this clonotype: A much larger clone sits a single nucleotide away, making a read error possible. J is TRBJ2-7 and V is TRBV30; weak D call: TRBD1 (5 bases). Germline V CDR1 and CDR2: GTSNPN, SVGIG (reference sequence). This CDR3 has 14 amino acids. CDR3 residues: CARSVGAAAYEQYF. The CDR3 DNA is TGTGCCCGGAGTGTAGGGGCAGCAGCCTACGAGCAGTACTTC.

This clonotype occurred a few times. The genes are TRBV18 and TRBJ2-3, with D unresolved. Between the trimmed V and J ends, which lost 3 bases and 2 bases, there was a span of 12 bases. The V gene's germline CDR1 is KGHSH and CDR2 LQKENI. CDR3 length: 15 residues. This CDR3 is CASSPSPRSTDTQYF. CDR3 nucleotides: TGTGCCAGCTCACCGTCTCCGCGCTCCACAGATACGCAGTATTTT. Together with reference TRBV18 and TRBJ2-3, the CDR3 gives the full variable domain: NAGVMQNPRHLVRRRGQEARLRCSPMKGHSHVYWYRQLPEEGLKFMVYLQKENIIDESGMPKERFSAEFPKEGPSILRIQQVVRGDSAAYFCASSPSPRSTDTQYFGPGTRLTVL.

There are many counts of this clonotype. V is TRBV3-1 and J is TRBJ1-2; no clear D gene. The CDR3 sequence is 15 residues long. V was clipped by 6 bases and J by 3 bases, with 17 bases between them. The V gene's germline CDR1 is LGHDT and CDR2 YNNKEL (reference sequence). CDR3 nucleotides: TGTGCCAGCAGTACGGACGTCCCTTTCCACTATGGCTACACCTTC. This encodes CASSTDVPFHYGYTF.

Many counts were recorded for this clonotype. This rearrangement joins TRBV20-1 to TRBJ2-3; either TRBD1 or TRBD2 may supply D (6 bases each). V was pared by 6 bases and J by 2 bases, with 18 bases between. Germline V gene lookup returns CDR1 DFQATT and CDR2 SNEGSKA (reference sequence). The CDR3 is 15 residues long. CDR3: CSAGASGQNTDTQYF. DNA of the CDR3: TGCAGTGCGGGGGCGAGCGGGCAAAACACAGATACGCAGTATTTT.

This clonotype was detected only once. With a much larger clone just one base away, this may be a read error. CDR3 residues: CASSERQGGTGAFF. The DNA of the CDR3 is TGTGCCAGCAGCGAACGACAGGGTGGCACTGGAGCTTTCTTT. The chain links TRBV7-9 to TRBJ1-1, with 7 bases aligning to TRBD1. The germline CDR1 and CDR2 sequences are SEHNR and FQNEAQ (reference sequence). CDR3 size: 14 residues.

This clonotype was seen repeatedly, ten times or more. The chain recombines TRBV5-1 with TRBJ2-3; D is ambiguous. The CDR3 covers 14 residues. Germline values: CDR1 SGHRS, CDR2 YFSETQ. V lost 3 bases and J 4 bases, leaving 12 bases between the germline ends. Here the CDR3 DNA reads TGCGCCAGCAGCTCCGCCCTACCTTCAGATACGCAGTATTTT. Amino acids: CASSSALPSDTQYF.

This clonotype showed up many times. The CDR3 is CASSQEGSPLHF. The CDR3 region has the DNA TGCGCCAGCAGCCAAGAAGGCTCACCCCTCCACTTT. This chain uses TRBV4-3 with TRBJ1-6; no reliable D call. Germline lookup yields CDR1 LGHNA and CDR2 YSLEER. This CDR3 is 12 amino acids long. Trimming left V 0 bases short and J 10 bases short, with 4 bases between.

This clonotype was observed a handful of times. This clone may be a read error of a much larger clone one base away. CDR3 loop: CASSRYRYEQCF. CDR3 nucleotide sequence: TGTGCCAGCAGCCGTTATCGCTACGAGCAGTGCTTC. The chain is built from TRBV7-2 and TRBJ2-7; D not resolved. This CDR3 contains 12 residues. The germline CDR1 and CDR2 sequences are SGHTA and FQGNSA.

This clonotype was counted at least ten times. V is TRBV6-1 and J is TRBJ1-3, with D unresolved. Germline CDR1 is MNHNS and CDR2 is SASEGT. The CDR3 contains 13 residues. V lost 7 bases to trimming and J lost 0 bases, with 7 bases between them. CDR3 loop: CASKDNSGNTIYF. The CDR3 DNA follows: TGTGCCAGCAAAGATAACTCTGGAAACACCATATATTTT.

This clonotype was seen only a few times. DNA of the CDR3: TGTGCCAGCAGCCCGGTGCTGCTATATGGCTACACCTTC. It yields the protein CASSPVLLYGYTF. The chain links TRBV12-3 or TRBV12-4 to TRBJ1-2, with unresolved D. The CDR3 runs to 13 residues. The V and J ends lost 6 bases and 5 bases respectively, with 13 bases between them.